The clone carrying this T cell receptor (beta chain) has more than one count but fewer than ten. The sample belongs to a study of CD8+CD57+ T cells in acquired aplastic anemia. Genomic DNA served as template for TCR beta VDJ and CDR3 profiling. TCRdb re-called the reads through MiXCR, storing one row per CDR3 protein. Among 100,000 to 150,000 distinct CDR3 sequences, 45% to 60% were seen once, and the ten largest hold approximately 28%. The CDR3 extends over 15 amino acids. Germline CDR1 SGHVS, CDR2 FNYEAQ. V gave up 5 bases and J gave up 4 bases, with 14 bases separating them. Before being chosen for sequencing, patients had shown CD8+CD57+ cell expansion by flow cytometry.

The receptor comes from a human donor with aplastic anemia. The chain carries TRBV7-6 and TRBJ2-2, with D unresolved. The sample taken for sequencing was sorted CD4+, CD8+, or CD8+CD57+ T cells (not recorded which) from PBMCs. This CDR3 reads CASSRHVIGTGELFF. In nucleotides, the CDR3 is TGTGCCAGCAGCAGACACGTTATCGGCACCGGGGAGCTGTTTTTT.